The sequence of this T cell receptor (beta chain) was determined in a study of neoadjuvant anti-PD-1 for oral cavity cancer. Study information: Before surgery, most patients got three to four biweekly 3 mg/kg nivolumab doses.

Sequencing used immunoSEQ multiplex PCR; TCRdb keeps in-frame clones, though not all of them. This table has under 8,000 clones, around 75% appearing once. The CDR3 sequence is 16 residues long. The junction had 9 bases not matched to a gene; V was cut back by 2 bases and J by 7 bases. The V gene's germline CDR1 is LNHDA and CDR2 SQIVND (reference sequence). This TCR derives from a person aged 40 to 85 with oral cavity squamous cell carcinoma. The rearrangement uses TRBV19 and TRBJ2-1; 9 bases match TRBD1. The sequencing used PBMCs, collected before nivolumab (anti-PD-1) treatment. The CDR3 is CASSILRDRAGNEQFF. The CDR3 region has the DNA TGTGCCAGTAGTATACTGCGGGACAGGGCTGGGAATGAGCAGTTCTTC.